The source of this TCR beta chain is a study of T cells after yellow fever vaccination. The authors made TCR cDNA by 5'RACE template switching, adding a universal primer site and UMIs. TCRdb passed the 5' RACE reads through MiXCR, listing each CDR3 protein once. The data show more than 300,000 distinct CDR3 sequences, 6.5% to 8.5% seen once. This clonotype occurred many times. Its target is unknown. Notes on the study in general: Most primary-vaccination clones recurred post-booster (around 97% CD4, about 87% CD8). The secondary response was weaker, and its peak arrived faster, on day 5 versus 15. Abundant clonotypes (contaminants from the bulk population) could be present in FACS-sorted repertoires.

The CDR3 is made up of 16 amino acids. The V segment lost 0 bases and the J segment 6 bases; nucleotides outside the gene matches: 9. The germline CDR1 and CDR2 sequences are ENHRY and SYGVKD. The chain carries TRBV10-3 and TRBJ1-2, with 8 bases matching TRBD1. Source: PBMCs, taken roughly 46 days after the first yellow fever vaccination. This clonotype was sampled from a young man who received the YFV17D yellow fever vaccine. CDR3 residues: CAISESRQGRQDGYTF. The CDR3 region has the DNA TGTGCCATCAGTGAGTCGAGACAGGGGCGGCAGGATGGCTACACCTTC.